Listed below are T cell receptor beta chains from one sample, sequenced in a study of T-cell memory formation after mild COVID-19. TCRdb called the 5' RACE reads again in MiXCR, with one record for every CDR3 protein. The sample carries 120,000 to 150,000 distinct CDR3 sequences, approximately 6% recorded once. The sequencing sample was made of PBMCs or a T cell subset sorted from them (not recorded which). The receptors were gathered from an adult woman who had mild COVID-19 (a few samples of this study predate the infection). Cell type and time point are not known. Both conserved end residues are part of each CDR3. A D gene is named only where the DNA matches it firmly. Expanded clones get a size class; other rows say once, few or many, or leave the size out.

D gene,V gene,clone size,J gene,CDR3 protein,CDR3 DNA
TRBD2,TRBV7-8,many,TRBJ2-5,CASSPRLAGLLETQYF,TGTGCCAGCAGCCCGAGACTAGCGGGGTTGTTGGAGACCCAGTACTTC
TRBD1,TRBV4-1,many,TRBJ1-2,CASSQSQGANYGYTF,TGCGCCAGCAGCCAAAGTCAGGGGGCCAACTATGGCTACACCTTC
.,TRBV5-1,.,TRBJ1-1,CASSFGSTNTEAFF,TGCGCCAGCAGCTTCGGGTCAACGAACACTGAAGCTTTCTTT
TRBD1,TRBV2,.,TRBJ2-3,CASSRQGASSTDTQYF,TGTGCCAGCAGTCGACAGGGGGCCTCTAGCACAGATACGCAGTATTTT
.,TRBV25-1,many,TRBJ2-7,CASSDPQGKQYF,TGTGCCAGCAGTGACCCCCAAGGGAAGCAGTACTTC
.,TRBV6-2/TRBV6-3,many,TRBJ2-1,CASQTVASEQFF,TGTGCCAGCCAAACAGTAGCGAGTGAGCAGTTCTTC
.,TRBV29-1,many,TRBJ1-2,CSVDRAYGYTF,TGCAGCGTTGACAGGGCCTATGGCTACACCTTC
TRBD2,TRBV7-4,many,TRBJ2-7,CASSFSGRGRDEQYF,TGTGCCAGCAGCTTCTCCGGGCGGGGGAGGGACGAGCAGTACTTC
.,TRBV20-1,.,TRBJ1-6,CSATKTIDNSPLHF,TGCAGTGCAACAAAAACCATAGATAATTCACCCCTCCACTTT
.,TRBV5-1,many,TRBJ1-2,CASSSGHAGYTF,TGCGCCAGCAGCTCCGGACACGCCGGCTACACCTTC
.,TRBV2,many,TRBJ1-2,CASSTRGQNYGYTF,TGTGCCAGCAGCACACGGGGCCAGAACTATGGCTACACCTTC
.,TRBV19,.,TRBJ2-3,CASSIRGVITQYF,TGTGCCAGTAGTATAAGGGGCGTGATTACGCAGTATTTT